This T cell receptor beta chain was captured in a study of response to subunit inactivated influenza vaccine. Study results and limitations: It was suggested by the authors that few new T cells are recruited by each seasonal influenza vaccination.

Trimming removed 3 bases from V and 3 bases from J, with 18 bases in between. There are 16 residues in the CDR3. Germline-derived CDR1 and CDR2 are SGDLS and YYNGEE. TCRdb called the RT-PCR reads again in MiXCR, with one record for every CDR3 protein. Among roughly 700,000 distinct CDR3 sequences, about 15% were seen once, and the ten largest hold around 6.5%. This clonotype showed up just a few times. Its antigen is still unknown. The sample in question was PBMCs from blood, obtained around two weeks before vaccination. V gene TRBV9 combines with J gene TRBJ1-1, with D maybe TRBD1 (5 bases). The sequence came from a man aged 45 to 65 who received an inactivated influenza vaccine. Here the CDR3 DNA reads TGTGCCAGCAGCGAGGGAGGGTGGGGGGACCACACTGAAGCTTTCTTT. This sequence encodes CASSEGGWGDHTEAFF.